The clone carrying this T cell receptor beta chain was detected a few times. The data derive from a study of OX40 agonist ivuxolimab in advanced cancers. The assay was immunoSEQ multiplex PCR, and TCRdb's table has in-frame clones only and misses some. The sample holds 60,000 to 75,000 clones, about four fifths seen once. This clonotype was sampled from an adult with an advanced solid tumor such as melanoma, head and neck, liver or kidney cancer. This material consisted of CD4+ or CD8+ T cells sorted from blood, taken in a trial of the OX40 agonist ivuxolimab.

As DNA, the CDR3 is TGTGCCAGCAGCTCCGGTTCGGGGCGAATAAATCAGCCCCAGCATTTT. Translated: CASSSGSGRINQPQHF. V gene TRBV11-2 combines with J gene TRBJ1-5, with D tentatively TRBD1 (5 bases). Germline CDR1 is SGHAT and CDR2 is FQNNGV. V dropped 4 bases and J dropped 4 bases, with 17 bases sitting between them. This CDR3 has 16 residues.